This paragraph reports one TCR beta chain. Its target is unknown. CDR1 and CDR2 (germline): SNHLY, FYNNEI. The V and J ends lost 4 bases and 5 bases respectively, with 11 bases between them. This CDR3 comprises 13 residues. The data stem from a study of lymphopenia after photon versus proton radiotherapy. Study findings and constraints: Authors raise, but do not show, better survival with proton therapy. After the lymphocyte nadir, photon-treated repertoires showed oligoclonal expansion, especially of CD8+ Temra cells. Photon-treated patients lost naive T cells and TCR diversity; proton-treated stayed stable. Post-nadir TCR diversity decline inversely tracked overall survival among those who died.

Assay: immunoSEQ multiplex PCR; the TCRdb copy retains only in-frame clones and omits some. This table has tens of thousands of clones, approximately 88% appearing once. The source is a man in his sixties with pancreatic cancer. The specimen comprised peripheral blood, sampled from a patient treated with proton-based radiotherapy. The chain joins TRBV2 to TRBJ2-5; a possible D gene is TRBD2 (6 bases). The CDR3 coding sequence is TGTGCCAGCAGTGGTGACGGGAGTGAGACCCAGTACTTC. Its protein product is CASSGDGSETQYF.